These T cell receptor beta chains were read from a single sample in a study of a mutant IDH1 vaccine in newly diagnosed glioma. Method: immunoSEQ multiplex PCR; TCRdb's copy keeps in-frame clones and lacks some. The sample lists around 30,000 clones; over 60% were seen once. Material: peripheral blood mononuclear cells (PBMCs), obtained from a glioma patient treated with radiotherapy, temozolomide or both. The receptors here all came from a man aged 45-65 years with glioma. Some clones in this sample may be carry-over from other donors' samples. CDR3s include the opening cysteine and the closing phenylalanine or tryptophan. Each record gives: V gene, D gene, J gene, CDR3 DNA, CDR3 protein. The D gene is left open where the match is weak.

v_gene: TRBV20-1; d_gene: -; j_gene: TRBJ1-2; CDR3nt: TGCAGTGCCGATGCCTTCTATGGCTACACCTTC; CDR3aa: CSADAFYGYTF
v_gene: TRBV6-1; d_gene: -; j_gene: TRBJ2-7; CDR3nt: TGTGCCAGCAGTGAAGCAGGCAGGGCCTCCTACGAGCAGTACTTC; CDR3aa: CASSEAGRASYEQYF
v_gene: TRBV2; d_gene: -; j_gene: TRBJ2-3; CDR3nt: TGTGCCAGCAGTCCTGACAGAAGCACAGATACGCAGTATTTT; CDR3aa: CASSPDRSTDTQYF
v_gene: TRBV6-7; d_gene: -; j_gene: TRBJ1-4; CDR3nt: TGTGCCAGCAGTTACTCCGGGGGGGATGCAACTAATGAAAAACTGTTTTTT; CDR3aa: CASSYSGGDATNEKLFF
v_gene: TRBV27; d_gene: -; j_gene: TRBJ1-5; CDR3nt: TGTGCCAGCAGTCCTCCCGACAGGTCAATATGTCAGCCCCAGCATTTT; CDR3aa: CASSPPDRSICQPQHF
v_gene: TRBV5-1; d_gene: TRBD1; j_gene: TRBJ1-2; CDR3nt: TGCGCCAGCAGCTTCACGGGACAGGAATCCTATGGCTACACCTTC; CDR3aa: CASSFTGQESYGYTF
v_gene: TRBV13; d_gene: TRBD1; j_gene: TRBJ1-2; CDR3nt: TGTGCCAGCAGCTTATGGGGACAGCGGATGGTGTACACCTTC; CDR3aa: CASSLWGQRMVYTF
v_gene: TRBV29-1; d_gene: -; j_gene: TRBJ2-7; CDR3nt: TGCAGCCCGAAGAACCAGAACTGTATCTTAAAACAGTACTTC; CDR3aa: CSPKNQNCILKQYF
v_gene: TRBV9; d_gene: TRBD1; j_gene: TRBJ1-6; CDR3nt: TGTGCCAGCAGCCCCCGACAGGGATTAAATTCACCCCTCCACTTT; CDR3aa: CASSPRQGLNSPLHF
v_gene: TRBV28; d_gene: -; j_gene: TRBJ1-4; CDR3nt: TGTGCCAGCCTTTCGGAGGGGCCTCGTCCCGGAAAACTGTTTTTT; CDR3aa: CASLSEGPRPGKLFF